These 26 T cell receptor beta chains came from one sample sequenced in a study of shared clonotypes between healthy human individuals. The naive CD8 fraction comprised CD45RO-negative cells positively selected for CCR7 and excluded terminally differentiated effector memory CD45RA+ cells. Assay: immunoSEQ multiplex PCR; the TCRdb copy retains only in-frame clones and omits some. The sample contains about 700,000 clones, just over 90% of which appear only once. The sequenced sample consisted of naive CD8+ T cells sorted from blood. The receptors originated from a man aged 25-45 years in good health.

The chain combines TRBV2 with TRBJ2-3; 8 bases line up with TRBD2. V dropped 10 bases and J dropped 0; count of bases not matched to a gene: 12. CDR1 and CDR2 (germline): SNHLY, FYNNEI. The CDR3 spans 16 residues. This chain's CDR3 is CAIHPREGRSTDTQYF. CDR3 sequence (DNA): TGTGCCATCCACCCCCGGGAGGGCCGTAGCACAGATACGCAGTATTTT.

The chain recombines TRBV18 with TRBJ2-4; 15 positions agree with TRBD2. The CDR3 is made up of 18 amino acids. The V segment lost 3 bases and the J segment 0 bases; nucleotides outside the gene matches: 3. Germline assignment: CDR1 KGHSH and CDR2 LQKENI. Here the CDR3 reads CASSPGLAGGRAKNIQYF. For the CDR3, the DNA is TGTGCCAGCTCACCGGGACTAGCGGGAGGTAGAGCCAAAAACATTCAGTACTTC.

The chain couples TRBV18 to TRBJ2-1, with 8 positions matching TRBD1. Trimming cost V 1 base and J 7 bases; bases outside gene matches: 12. CDR3 size: 17 residues. Germline loops: CDR1 KGHSH, CDR2 LQKENI. CDR3 in amino acids: CASSPRSGGAILNEQFF. The CDR3 DNA sequence: TGTGCCAGCTCACCACGGTCAGGGGGCGCGATTCTTAATGAGCAGTTCTTC.

This rearrangement joins TRBV28 to TRBJ2-1; the match to TRBD1 covers 10 bases. Germline loops: CDR1 MDHEN, CDR2 SYDVKM. V lost 6 bases to trimming and J lost 4 bases; unmatched junction nucleotides: 6. The CDR3 extends over 15 amino acids. The CDR3: CASRAGQGGYNEQFF. DNA of the CDR3: TGTGCCAGCAGAGCCGGACAGGGGGGATACAATGAGCAGTTCTTC.

The chain has TRBV7-9 and TRBJ2-7; TRBD2 is a possible D gene (5 bases). Germline assignment: CDR1 SEHNR and CDR2 FQNEAQ (reference sequence). Trimming shortened V by 1 base and J by 4 bases, and 14 bases separated the two germline ends. The CDR3 loop spans 15 amino acids. The CDR3 sequence is CASSLVAPGLYEQYF. The DNA of the CDR3 is TGTGCCAGCAGCTTAGTAGCCCCGGGGTTGTACGAGCAGTACTTC.

This chain uses TRBV14 with TRBJ1-1; D ambiguous. CDR3 length: 13 amino acids. V dropped 1 base and J dropped 3 bases, with 6 bases sitting between them. Germline V gives CDR1 SGHDN, CDR2 FVKESK. The CDR3 sequence: CASSQGHYTEAFF. In DNA, the CDR3 is TGTGCCAGCAGCCAAGGGCATTACACTGAAGCTTTCTTT.

The rearrangement joins TRBV7-9 to TRBJ2-5, with TRBD1 matching 8 bases. The V and J ends lost 11 bases and 5 bases, in that order; junction bases with no gene match: 16. This CDR3 is built from 15 residues. Per the germline V gene, CDR1 is SEHNR and CDR2 is FQNEAQ (reference sequence). In nucleotides, the CDR3 is TGTGCCCACAGCTTTTTGGACAGGGCTTATGAGACCCAGTACTTC. Protein product: CAHSFLDRAYETQYF. Using reference TRBV7-9 and TRBJ2-5 for the parts outside the CDR3, the full variable domain is DTGVSQNPRHKITKRGQNVTFRCDPISEHNRLYWYRQTLGQGPEFLTYFQNEAQLEKSRLLSDRFSAERPKGSFSTLEIQRTEQGDSAMYLCAHSFLDRAYETQYFGPGTRLLVL.

This sequence joins TRBV9 and TRBJ1-1; tentative D call: TRBD1 (6 bases). V was cut by 4 bases and J by 6 bases, with 22 bases left in between. CDR3 length: 16 residues. CDR1 and CDR2 from the germline V gene are SGDLS and YYNGEE. CDR3 sequence (DNA): TGTGCCAGCAGCTTAACCTTACAGGGATCCTTGTCTGAAGCTTTCTTT. Its translation is CASSLTLQGSLSEAFF.

The V call is TRBV9, the J call TRBJ2-3; 9 positions match TRBD2. Germline V gives CDR1 SGDLS, CDR2 YYNGEE. V was clipped by 3 bases and J by 0 bases; unmatched bases: 2. CDR3 size: 15 residues. CDR3 region: CASSASGISTDTQYF. In DNA, the CDR3 is TGTGCCAGCAGCGCTAGCGGGATTAGCACAGATACGCAGTATTTT.

This clone was counted once. The chain uses TRBV2 and TRBJ2-7; D is perhaps TRBD1 or TRBD2 (5 bases each). This CDR3 is built from 14 residues. Germline V gene lookup returns CDR1 SNHLY and CDR2 FYNNEI. V was trimmed by 7 bases and J by 1 base, leaving 14 bases between them. The DNA for the CDR3 is TGTGCCAGCACTCAAACGGGGCTTTCCTACGAGCAGTACTTC. Its translation is CASTQTGLSYEQYF.

The chain carries TRBV29-1 and TRBJ2-7, with D perhaps TRBD2 (5 bases). Trimming stripped 4 bases from V and 5 bases from J, with 12 bases between. Germline-derived CDR1 and CDR2 are SQVTM and ANQGSEA. The CDR3 spans 12 residues. The CDR3 loop is CSVVEDGNEQYF. The CDR3 DNA sequence: TGCAGCGTTGTGGAGGACGGCAACGAGCAGTACTTC.

J is TRBJ2-5 and V is TRBV6-6, with 8 bases fitting TRBD1. The CDR3 runs 13 residues. V shed 10 bases and J 5 bases; nucleotides not matched to a gene: 9. Germline V CDR1 and CDR2: MNHNY, SVGAGI (reference sequence). The CDR3 is CATTAGGAETQYF. The CDR3 DNA follows: TGTGCCACTACGGCAGGGGGCGCGGAGACCCAGTACTTC.

The chain combines TRBV14 with TRBJ2-5; D tentatively reads TRBD1 or TRBD2 (5 bases each). The CDR3 spans 16 residues. Trimming took 4 bases from V and 5 from J, leaving 20 bases between them. Looked up from germline, CDR1 is SGHDN and CDR2 is FVKESK. Written as DNA, the CDR3 is TGTGCCAGCAGCCCCCCGGGACCGCGGACTTCGGAGACCCAGTACTTC. The encoded protein is CASSPPGPRTSETQYF.

The chain couples TRBV4-1 to TRBJ2-1; D gene unclear. V was pared by 1 base and J by 5 bases, with 3 bases between. The length of the CDR3 is 12 residues. From germline, CDR1 is MGHRA and CDR2 YSYEKL. The CDR3 here is CASSQVNNEQFF. The DNA for the CDR3 is TGCGCCAGCAGCCAAGTGAACAATGAGCAGTTCTTC.

This clone was detected once. This chain connects TRBV9 to TRBJ1-3, with D maybe TRBD1 (6 bases). Germline V lookup: CDR1 SGDLS, CDR2 YYNGEE. Trimming removed 1 base from V and 7 bases from J, with 6 bases in between. The CDR3 runs to 12 residues. CDR3 residues: CASSVRGNTIYF. In DNA, the CDR3 is TGTGCCAGCAGCGTAAGGGGGAACACCATATATTTT.

V and J are TRBV5-5 and TRBJ2-7, with 7 bases lining up with TRBD1. CDR1 SGHKS and CDR2 YYEKEE come from the germline V gene (reference sequence). The CDR3 is 15 residues long. The V and J ends lost 4 bases and 0 bases, in that order; junction bases with no gene match: 7. DNA for the CDR3: TGTGCCAGCAGCGAGCCGGGACAGAGCTCCTACGAGCAGTACTTC. It codes for CASSEPGQSSYEQYF. Using reference TRBV5-5 and TRBJ2-7 for the parts outside the CDR3, the full variable domain is DAGVTQSPTHLIKTRGQQVTLRCSPISGHKSVSWYQQVLGQGPQFIFQYYEKEERGRGNFPDRFSARQFPNYSSELNVNALLLGDSALYLCASSEPGQSSYEQYFGPGTRLTVT.

This chain links TRBV10-1 with TRBJ2-2; TRBD1 aligns across 7 bases. The V gene end was trimmed by 3 bases and the J gene end by 3 bases; junction bases not matched to a gene: 7. The CDR3 consists of 16 residues. Germline V gives CDR1 WNHNN, CDR2 SYGVQD (reference sequence). CDR3 nucleotides: TGCGCCAGCAGTGAAACCGGGACAGAGTACACCGGGGAGCTGTTTTTT. Amino acid sequence: CASSETGTEYTGELFF.

This clone was counted once. The chain couples TRBV7-9 to TRBJ2-7; D possibly corresponds to TRBD1 (5 bases). Germline V lookup: CDR1 SEHNR, CDR2 FQNEAQ (reference sequence). This CDR3 contains 13 residues. The ends were cut back, 1 base at V and 5 bases at J, with 9 bases in the middle. As DNA, the CDR3 is TGTGCCAGCAGCTTAGGTCAGGGCAACGAGCAGTACTTC. Translation gives CASSLGQGNEQYF.

The chain couples TRBV29-1 to TRBJ2-7, with TRBD1 matching over 10 bases. This CDR3 comprises 17 residues. In germline, CDR1 is SQVTM, CDR2 ANQGSEA. The V gene end was trimmed by 3 bases and the J gene end by 6 bases; junction bases not matched to a gene: 17. The CDR3 spells CSVESPTAGTGDFEQYF. CDR3 DNA sequence: TGCAGCGTTGAGTCTCCTACGGCCGGGACAGGGGACTTCGAGCAGTACTTC.

This clone was observed a single time. The V and J genes are TRBV7-9 and TRBJ1-1; D ambiguous. Germline V CDR1 and CDR2: SEHNR, FQNEAQ (reference sequence). There are 13 residues in the CDR3. V gave up 4 bases and J gave up 1 base, with 7 bases separating them. CDR3 DNA sequence: TGTGCCAGCAGCTCGTCGGGGAACACTGAAGCTTTCTTT. It encodes CASSSSGNTEAFF.

The chain joins TRBV29-1 to TRBJ2-7; D is unresolved. The CDR3 sequence is 11 residues long. Germline V CDR1 and CDR2: SQVTM, ANQGSEA. Trimming stripped 6 bases from V and 3 bases from J, with 9 bases between. CDR3 sequence: CSVGRDYEQYF. The DNA of the CDR3 is TGCAGCGTAGGGCGCGACTACGAGCAGTACTTC.

V is TRBV4-1 and J is TRBJ2-7; 11 positions match TRBD2. The junction had 5 bases not matched to a gene; V was cut back by 3 bases and J by 4 bases. The CDR3 spans 15 residues. Germline CDR1 reads MGHRA; CDR2 reads YSYEKL. CDR3: CASSHPGLADYEQYF. CDR3 DNA sequence: TGCGCCAGCAGCCACCCGGGACTAGCGGATTACGAGCAGTACTTC.

The rearrangement joins TRBV7-2 to TRBJ2-1, with 8 bases fitting TRBD2. The CDR3 contains 15 residues. CDR1 is SGHTA, CDR2 FQGNSA, per germline. The V gene end was trimmed by 4 bases and the J gene end by 0 bases; junction bases not matched to a gene: 2. In DNA, the CDR3 is TGTGCCAGCAGCTCGGGGACTAGCTCCTACAATGAGCAGTTCTTC. Translated: CASSSGTSSYNEQFF.

This clone was seen just once. CDR3: CASSLDGSTDYNEQFF. The CDR3 nucleotides are TGTGCCAGCAGCTTAGATGGCTCCACCGATTACAATGAGCAGTTCTTC. The chain combines TRBV7-7 with TRBJ2-1; D is undetermined. The V end lost 1 base, the J end lost 4 bases, and 14 bases lay between the germline ends. Germline assignment: CDR1 SSHAT and CDR2 FNYEAQ (reference sequence). The CDR3 covers 16 residues.

V gene TRBV11-2 combines with J gene TRBJ2-1; 7 bases are shared with TRBD2. Germline V gives CDR1 SGHAT, CDR2 FQNNGV. With 0 bases clipped from V and 5 bases from J, the junction kept 13 bases outside the gene matches. The CDR3 runs 18 residues. The DNA of the CDR3 is TGTGCCAGCAGCTTAGAAGGATTAGGGCTAGCGGAAAACAATGAGCAGTTCTTC. It translates to CASSLEGLGLAENNEQFF.

A note on this clone: The same CDR3 also results from other DNA sequences found in this sample. The chain joins TRBV30 to TRBJ2-1, with D perhaps matching TRBD2 (5 bases). Germline V gene sequence: CDR1 GTSNPN, CDR2 SVGIG (reference sequence). This CDR3 comprises 14 residues. Trimming took off 0 bases at V and 0 bases at J, with 6 bases between the two ends. In DNA form, the CDR3 reads TGTGCCTGGAGTGTGGGGAGCTCCTACAATGAGCAGTTCTTC. As protein: CAWSVGSSYNEQFF.